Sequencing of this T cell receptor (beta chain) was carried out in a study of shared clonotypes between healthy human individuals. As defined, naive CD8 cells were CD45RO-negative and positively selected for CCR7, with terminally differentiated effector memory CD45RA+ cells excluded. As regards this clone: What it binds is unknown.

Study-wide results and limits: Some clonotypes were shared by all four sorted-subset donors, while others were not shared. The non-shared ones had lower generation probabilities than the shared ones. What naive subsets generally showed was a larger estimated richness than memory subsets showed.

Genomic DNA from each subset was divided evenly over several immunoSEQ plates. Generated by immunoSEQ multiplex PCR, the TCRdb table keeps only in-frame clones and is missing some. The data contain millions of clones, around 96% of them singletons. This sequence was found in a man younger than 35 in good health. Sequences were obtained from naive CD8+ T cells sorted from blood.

The CDR3: CASTRDGTGNTEAFF. The CDR3 DNA reads TGCGCCAGCACTCGAGACGGGACAGGGAACACTGAAGCTTTCTTT. The V gene is TRBV4-1, the J gene TRBJ1-1, with 8 bases matching TRBD1. The V gene's germline CDR1 is MGHRA and CDR2 YSYEKL. The CDR3 loop spans 15 amino acids. V dropped 7 bases and J dropped 1; count of bases not matched to a gene: 8.